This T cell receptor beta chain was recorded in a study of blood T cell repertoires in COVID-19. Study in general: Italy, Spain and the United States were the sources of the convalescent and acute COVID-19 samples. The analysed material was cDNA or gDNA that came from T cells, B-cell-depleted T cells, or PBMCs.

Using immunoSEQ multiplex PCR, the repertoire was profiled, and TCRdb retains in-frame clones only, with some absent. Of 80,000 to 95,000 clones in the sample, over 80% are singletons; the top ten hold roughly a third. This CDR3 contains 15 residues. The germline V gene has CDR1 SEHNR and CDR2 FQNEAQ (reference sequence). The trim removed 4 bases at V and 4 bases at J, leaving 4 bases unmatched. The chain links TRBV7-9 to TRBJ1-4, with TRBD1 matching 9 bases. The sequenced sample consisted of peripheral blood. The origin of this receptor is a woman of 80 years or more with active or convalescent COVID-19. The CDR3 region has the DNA TGTGCCAGCAGCTCCGAGGGACAGGGTAATGAAAAACTGTTTTTT. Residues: CASSSEGQGNEKLFF.